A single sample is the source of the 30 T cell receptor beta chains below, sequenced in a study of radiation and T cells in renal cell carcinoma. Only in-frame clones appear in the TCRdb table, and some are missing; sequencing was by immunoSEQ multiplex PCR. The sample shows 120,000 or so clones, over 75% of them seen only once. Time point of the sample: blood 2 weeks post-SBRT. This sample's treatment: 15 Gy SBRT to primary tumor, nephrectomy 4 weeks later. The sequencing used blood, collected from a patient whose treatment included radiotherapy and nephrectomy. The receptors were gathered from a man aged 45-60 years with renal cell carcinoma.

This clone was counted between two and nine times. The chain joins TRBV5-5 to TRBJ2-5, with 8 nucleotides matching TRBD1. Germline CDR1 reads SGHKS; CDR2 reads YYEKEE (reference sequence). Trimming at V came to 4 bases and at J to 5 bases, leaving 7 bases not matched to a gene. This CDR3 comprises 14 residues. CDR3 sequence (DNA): TGTGCCAGCAGCCTCGCGACAGGGGAGGAGACCCAGTACTTC. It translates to CASSLATGEETQYF.

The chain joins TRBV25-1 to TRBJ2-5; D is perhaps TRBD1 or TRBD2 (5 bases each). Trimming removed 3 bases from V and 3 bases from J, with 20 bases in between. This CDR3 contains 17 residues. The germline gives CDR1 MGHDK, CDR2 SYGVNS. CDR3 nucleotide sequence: TGTGCCAGCAGTGACCCCAGGGAACGGGGCCAGAAAGAGACCCAGTACTTC. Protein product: CASSDPRERGQKETQYF. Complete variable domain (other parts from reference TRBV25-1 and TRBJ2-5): EADIYQTPRYLVIGTGKKITLECSQTMGHDKMYWYQQDPGMELHLIHYSYGVNSTEKGDLSSESTVSRIRTEHFPLTLESARPSHTSQYLCASSDPRERGQKETQYFGPGTRLLVL.

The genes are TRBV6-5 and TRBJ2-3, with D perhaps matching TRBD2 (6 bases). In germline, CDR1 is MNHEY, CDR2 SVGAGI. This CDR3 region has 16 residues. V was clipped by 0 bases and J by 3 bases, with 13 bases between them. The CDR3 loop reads CASSYSRSAGTDTQYF. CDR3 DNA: TGTGCCAGCAGTTACTCTAGGAGCGCGGGGACAGATACGCAGTATTTT.

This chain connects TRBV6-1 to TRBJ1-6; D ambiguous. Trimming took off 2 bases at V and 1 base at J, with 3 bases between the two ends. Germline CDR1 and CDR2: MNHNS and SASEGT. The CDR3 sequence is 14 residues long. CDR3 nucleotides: TGTGCCAGCAGTGAACATTCCTATAATTCACCCCTCCACTTT. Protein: CASSEHSYNSPLHF.

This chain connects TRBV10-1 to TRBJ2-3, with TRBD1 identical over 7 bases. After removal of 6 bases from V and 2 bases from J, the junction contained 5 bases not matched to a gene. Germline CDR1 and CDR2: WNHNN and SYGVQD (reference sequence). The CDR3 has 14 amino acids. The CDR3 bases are TGCGCCAGCAGCGGGGACAGATTCACAGATACGCAGTATTTT. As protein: CASSGDRFTDTQYF.

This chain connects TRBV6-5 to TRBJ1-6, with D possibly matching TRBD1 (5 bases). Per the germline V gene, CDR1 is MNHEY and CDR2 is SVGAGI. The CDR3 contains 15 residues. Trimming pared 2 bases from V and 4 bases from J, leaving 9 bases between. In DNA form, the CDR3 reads TGTGCCAGCAGTTACCCGGGACGGTATAATTCACCCCTCCACTTT. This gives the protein CASSYPGRYNSPLHF.

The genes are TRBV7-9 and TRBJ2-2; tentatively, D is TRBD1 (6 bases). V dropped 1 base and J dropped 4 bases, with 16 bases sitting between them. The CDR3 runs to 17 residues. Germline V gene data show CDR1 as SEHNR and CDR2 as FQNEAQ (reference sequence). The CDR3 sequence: CASSLGGRGFFTGELFF. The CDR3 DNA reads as TGTGCCAGCAGCTTAGGTGGCAGGGGTTTTTTCACCGGGGAGCTGTTTTTT. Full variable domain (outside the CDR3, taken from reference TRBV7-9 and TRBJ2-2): DTGVSQNPRHKITKRGQNVTFRCDPISEHNRLYWYRQTLGQGPEFLTYFQNEAQLEKSRLLSDRFSAERPKGSFSTLEIQRTEQGDSAMYLCASSLGGRGFFTGELFFGEGSRLTVL.

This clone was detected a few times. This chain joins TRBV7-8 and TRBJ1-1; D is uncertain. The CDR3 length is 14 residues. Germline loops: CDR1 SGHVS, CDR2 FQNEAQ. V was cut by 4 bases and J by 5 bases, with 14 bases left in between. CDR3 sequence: CASSSQSVGTEAFF. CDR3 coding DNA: TGTGCCAGCAGCTCCCAGTCCGTTGGGACTGAAGCTTTCTTT.

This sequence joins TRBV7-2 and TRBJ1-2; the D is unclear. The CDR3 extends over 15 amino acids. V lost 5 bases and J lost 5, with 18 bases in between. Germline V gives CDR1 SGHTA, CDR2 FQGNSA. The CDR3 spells CASSTARSDVYGYTF. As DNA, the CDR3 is TGTGCCAGCAGCACCGCAAGGTCTGATGTATATGGCTACACCTTC.

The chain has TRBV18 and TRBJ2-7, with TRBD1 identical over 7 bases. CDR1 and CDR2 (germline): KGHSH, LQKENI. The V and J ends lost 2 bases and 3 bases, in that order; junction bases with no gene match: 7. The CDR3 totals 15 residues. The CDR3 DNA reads TGTGCCAGCTCACCATCGGTGGCAGGGGGCTACGAGCAGTACTTC. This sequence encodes CASSPSVAGGYEQYF.

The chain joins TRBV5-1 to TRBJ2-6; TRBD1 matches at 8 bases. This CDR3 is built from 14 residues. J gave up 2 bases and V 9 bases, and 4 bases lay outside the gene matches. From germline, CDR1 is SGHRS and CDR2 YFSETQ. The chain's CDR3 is CATATGAGANVLTF. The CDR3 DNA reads TGCGCCACCGCGACAGGGGCTGGGGCCAACGTCCTGACTTTC.

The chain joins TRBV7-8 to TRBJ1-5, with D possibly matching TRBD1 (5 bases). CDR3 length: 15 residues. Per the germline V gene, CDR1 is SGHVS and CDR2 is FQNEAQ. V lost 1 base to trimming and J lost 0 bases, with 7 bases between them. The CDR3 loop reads CASSLEGSSNQPQHF. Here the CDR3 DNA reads TGTGCCAGCAGCTTAGAGGGGTCTAGCAATCAGCCCCAGCATTTT.

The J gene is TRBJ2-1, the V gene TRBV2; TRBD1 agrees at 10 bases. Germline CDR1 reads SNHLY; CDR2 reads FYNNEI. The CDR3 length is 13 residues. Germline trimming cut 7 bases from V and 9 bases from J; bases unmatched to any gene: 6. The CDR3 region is CASTGQGGTEQFF. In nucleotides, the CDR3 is TGTGCCAGCACCGGACAGGGGGGGACTGAGCAGTTCTTC. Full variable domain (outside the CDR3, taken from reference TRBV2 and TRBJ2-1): EPEVTQTPSHQVTQMGQEVILRCVPISNHLYFYWYRQILGQKVEFLVSFYNNEISEKSEIFDDQFSVERPDGSNFTLKIRSTKLEDSAMYFCASTGQGGTEQFFGPGTRLTVL.

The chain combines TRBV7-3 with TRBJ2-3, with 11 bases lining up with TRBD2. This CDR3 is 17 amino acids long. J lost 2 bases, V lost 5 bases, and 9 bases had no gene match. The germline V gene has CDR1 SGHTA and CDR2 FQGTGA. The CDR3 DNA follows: TGTGCCAGCAGCCAACTAGCGGGGGACCTAACCACAGATACGCAGTATTTT. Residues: CASSQLAGDLTTDTQYF.

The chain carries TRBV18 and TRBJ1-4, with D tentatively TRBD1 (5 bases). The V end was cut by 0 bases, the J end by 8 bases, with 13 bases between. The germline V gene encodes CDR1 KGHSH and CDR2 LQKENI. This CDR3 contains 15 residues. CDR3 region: CASSPPGQQREKLFF. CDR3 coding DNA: TGTGCCAGCTCACCACCCGGACAACAGAGGGAAAAACTGTTTTTT. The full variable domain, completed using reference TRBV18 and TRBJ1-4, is NAGVMQNPRHLVRRRGQEARLRCSPMKGHSHVYWYRQLPEEGLKFMVYLQKENIIDESGMPKERFSAEFPKEGPSILRIQQVVRGDSAAYFCASSPPGQQREKLFFGSGTQLSVL.

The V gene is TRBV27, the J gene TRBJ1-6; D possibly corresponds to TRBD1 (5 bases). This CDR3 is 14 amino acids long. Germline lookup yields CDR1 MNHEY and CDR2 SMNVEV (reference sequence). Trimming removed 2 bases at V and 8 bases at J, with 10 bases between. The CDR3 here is CASSLLKGHSPLHF. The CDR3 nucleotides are TGTGCCAGCAGTTTACTCAAGGGACATTCACCCCTCCACTTT.

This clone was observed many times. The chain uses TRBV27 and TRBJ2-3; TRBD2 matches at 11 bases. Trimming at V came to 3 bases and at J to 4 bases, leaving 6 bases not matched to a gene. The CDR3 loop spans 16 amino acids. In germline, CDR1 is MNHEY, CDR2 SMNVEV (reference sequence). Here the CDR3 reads CASSLALAGGADTQYF. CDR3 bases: TGTGCCAGCAGTTTGGCCCTAGCGGGGGGCGCAGATACGCAGTATTTT.

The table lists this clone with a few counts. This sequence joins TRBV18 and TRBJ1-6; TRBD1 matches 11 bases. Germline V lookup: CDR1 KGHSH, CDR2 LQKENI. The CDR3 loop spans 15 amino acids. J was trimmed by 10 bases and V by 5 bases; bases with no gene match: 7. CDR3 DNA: TGTGCCAGCTCAGGCGGACAGGGGGCAGGATCACCCCTCCACTTT. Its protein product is CASSGGQGAGSPLHF. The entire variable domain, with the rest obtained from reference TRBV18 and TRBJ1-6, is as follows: NAGVMQNPRHLVRRRGQEARLRCSPMKGHSHVYWYRQLPEEGLKFMVYLQKENIIDESGMPKERFSAEFPKEGPSILRIQQVVRGDSAAYFCASSGGQGAGSPLHFGNGTRLTVT.

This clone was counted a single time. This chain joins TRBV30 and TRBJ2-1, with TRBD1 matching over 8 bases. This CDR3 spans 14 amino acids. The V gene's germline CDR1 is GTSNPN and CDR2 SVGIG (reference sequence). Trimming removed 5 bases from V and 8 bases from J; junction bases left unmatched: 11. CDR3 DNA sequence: TGTGCCTGGGGAATCAAGGCAGGGGGCGATGAGCAGTTCTTC. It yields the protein CAWGIKAGGDEQFF.

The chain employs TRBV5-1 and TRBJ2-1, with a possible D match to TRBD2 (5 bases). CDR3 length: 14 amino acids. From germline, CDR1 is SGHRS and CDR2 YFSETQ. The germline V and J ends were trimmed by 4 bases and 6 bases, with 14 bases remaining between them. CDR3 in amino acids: CASSEGRALNEQFF. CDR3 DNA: TGCGCCAGCAGCGAGGGCCGGGCCCTCAATGAGCAGTTCTTC.

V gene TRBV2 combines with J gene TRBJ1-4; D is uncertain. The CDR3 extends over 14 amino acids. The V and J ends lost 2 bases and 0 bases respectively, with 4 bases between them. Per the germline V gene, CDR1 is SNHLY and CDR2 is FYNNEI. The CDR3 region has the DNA TGTGCCAGCAGTGAACTGACAACTAATGAAAAACTGTTTTTT. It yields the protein CASSELTTNEKLFF. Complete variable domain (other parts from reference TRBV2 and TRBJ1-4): EPEVTQTPSHQVTQMGQEVILRCVPISNHLYFYWYRQILGQKVEFLVSFYNNEISEKSEIFDDQFSVERPDGSNFTLKIRSTKLEDSAMYFCASSELTTNEKLFFGSGTQLSVL.

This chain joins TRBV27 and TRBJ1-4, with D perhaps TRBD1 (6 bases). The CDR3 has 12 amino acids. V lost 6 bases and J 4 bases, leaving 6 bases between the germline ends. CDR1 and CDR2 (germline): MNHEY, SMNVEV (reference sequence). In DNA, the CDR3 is TGTGCCAGCAGCAGGGGTAATGAAAAACTGTTTTTT. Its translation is CASSRGNEKLFF. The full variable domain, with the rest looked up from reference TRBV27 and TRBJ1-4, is EAQVTQNPRYLITVTGKKLTVTCSQNMNHEYMSWYRQDPGLGLRQIYYSMNVEVTDKGDVPEGYKVSRKEKRNFPLILESPSPNQTSLYFCASSRGNEKLFFGSGTQLSVL.

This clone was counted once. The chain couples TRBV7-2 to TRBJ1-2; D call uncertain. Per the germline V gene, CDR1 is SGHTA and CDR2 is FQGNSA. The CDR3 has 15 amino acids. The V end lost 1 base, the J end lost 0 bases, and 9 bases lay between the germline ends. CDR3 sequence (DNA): TGTGCCAGCAGCTTAGTACTAGCTTCTAACTATGGCTACACCTTC. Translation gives CASSLVLASNYGYTF.

CDR3 DNA: TGTGCCAGCATAAAAACCCAGCGGGAGGTCTACGAGCAGTACTTC. It specifies CASIKTQREVYEQYF. The chain has TRBV6-1 and TRBJ2-7; 9 bases align to TRBD2. Germline V lookup: CDR1 MNHNS, CDR2 SASEGT. CDR3 length: 15 amino acids. J was trimmed by 3 bases and V by 7 bases; bases with no gene match: 10.

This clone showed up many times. The CDR3 region is CSVEGNSEETQYF. In DNA form, the CDR3 reads TGCAGCGTTGAAGGCAACAGCGAAGAGACCCAGTACTTC. The V and J genes are TRBV29-1 and TRBJ2-5, with D unclear. The V end was cut by 1 base, the J end by 3 bases, with 9 bases between. Germline V lookup: CDR1 SQVTM, CDR2 ANQGSEA. The CDR3 has 13 amino acids. The full variable domain, completed using reference TRBV29-1 and TRBJ2-5, is SAVISQKPSRDICQRGTSLTIQCQVDSQVTMMFWYRQQPGQSLTLIATANQGSEATYESGFVIDKFPISRPNLTFSTLTVSNMSPEDSSIYLCSVEGNSEETQYFGPGTRLLVL.

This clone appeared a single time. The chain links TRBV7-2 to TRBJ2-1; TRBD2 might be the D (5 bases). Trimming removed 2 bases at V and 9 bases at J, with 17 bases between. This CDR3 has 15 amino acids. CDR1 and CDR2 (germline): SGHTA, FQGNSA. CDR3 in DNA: TGTGCCAGCAGCTTATATGAGAGCCCCGGAGGTGAGCAGTTCTTC. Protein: CASSLYESPGGEQFF.

The DNA for the CDR3 is TGTGCCAGCAGCTTAAGGTTACGGGATGGAGTCCACGAGCAGTACTTC. Protein sequence: CASSLRLRDGVHEQYF. The chain couples TRBV7-9 to TRBJ2-7; TRBD2 is a possible D gene (5 bases). Trimming shortened V by 2 bases and J by 5 bases, and 19 bases separated the two germline ends. CDR1 and CDR2 from the germline V gene are SEHNR and FQNEAQ (reference sequence). This CDR3 is 16 amino acids long.

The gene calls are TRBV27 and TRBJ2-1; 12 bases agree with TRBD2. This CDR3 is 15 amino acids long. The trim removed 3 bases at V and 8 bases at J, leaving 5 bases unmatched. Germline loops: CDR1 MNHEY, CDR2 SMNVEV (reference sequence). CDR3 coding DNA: TGTGCCAGCAGTTTCCTAGCGGGAGGGAATGATGAGCAGTTCTTC. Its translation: CASSFLAGGNDEQFF.

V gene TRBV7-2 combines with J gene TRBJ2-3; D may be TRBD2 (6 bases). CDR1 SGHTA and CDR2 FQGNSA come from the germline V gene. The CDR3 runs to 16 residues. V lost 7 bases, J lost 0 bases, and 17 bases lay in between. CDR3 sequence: CASTQAAGYSTDTQYF. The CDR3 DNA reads TGTGCCAGCACCCAGGCGGCGGGATACAGCACAGATACGCAGTATTTT.

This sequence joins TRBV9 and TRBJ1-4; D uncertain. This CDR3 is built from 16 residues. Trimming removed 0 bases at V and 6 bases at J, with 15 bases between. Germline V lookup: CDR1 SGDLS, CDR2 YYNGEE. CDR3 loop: CASSVEASMSDEKLFF. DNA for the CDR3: TGTGCCAGCAGCGTAGAGGCGAGCATGAGTGATGAAAAACTGTTTTTT.